A selection of T cell receptor beta chains follows, all from one sample in a study of blood T cell repertoires in COVID-19. The method was immunoSEQ multiplex PCR; TCRdb's version includes in-frame clones alone and lacks a portion of them. The table lists approximately 53,000 clones, about 89% of them singletons, with about 25% in the top ten. The sequenced sample consisted of peripheral blood. The source of these receptors is a human donor in a cohort sampled during active COVID-19. Each CDR3 is given with its conserved first and last residue. Fields, in order: CDR3 protein, clone size, J gene, V gene. The listing skips clone size in some rows; elsewhere it reads once, few, many or a size class.

CATSDSGTRGSYEQYF,-,TRBJ2-7,TRBV24-1
CASSSGLAGSHEQFF,-,TRBJ2-1,TRBV5-1
CSVAQAGGTGELFF,-,TRBJ2-2,TRBV29-1
CASSPGGRQPQHF,few,TRBJ1-5,TRBV9
CASSLLAGTKLFF,-,TRBJ1-4,TRBV12-3/TRBV12-4
CATSLGLAVTDTQYF,-,TRBJ2-3,TRBV15
CASTHDGLAGDTGELFF,-,TRBJ2-2,TRBV5-5
CASSLGGGTEEEQYF,-,TRBJ2-7,TRBV5-1
CASGGEVSYNEQFF,-,TRBJ2-1,TRBV9
CASSPGLARETQYF,-,TRBJ2-5,TRBV5-4
CASSLGSDYGYTF,-,TRBJ1-2,TRBV5-1
CASSLGLAGNEQFF,-,TRBJ2-1,TRBV5-1
CASTRGGSSYNSPLHF,-,TRBJ1-6,TRBV28
CASSPERDTQYF,-,TRBJ2-3,TRBV19
CASSPGGPGAGANVLTF,once,TRBJ2-6,TRBV6-6
CASSLVGGGDSDTQYF,-,TRBJ2-3,TRBV7-9
CASRQTGGTEAFF,-,TRBJ1-1,TRBV5-8
CSVEQATDTQYF,-,TRBJ2-3,TRBV29-1
CASSNQLAGGPPGNEQFF,once,TRBJ2-1,TRBV27
CASSFSAATNQPQHF,-,TRBJ1-5,TRBV11-2
CASSTTVGLAYNEQFF,-,TRBJ2-1,TRBV7-3
CASSLGTAMNTEAFF,-,TRBJ1-1,TRBV28
CASSLRTANNEQFF,-,TRBJ2-1,TRBV3-1/TRBV3-2
CASSFGHQGGTGELFF,few,TRBJ2-2,TRBV5-1
CASSTSGQGDPEAFF,-,TRBJ1-1,TRBV9
CAWVRTSGSYEQYF,-,TRBJ2-7,TRBV30
CASSPDGWPQHF,-,TRBJ1-5,TRBV18
CASSPGGANNSPLHF,-,TRBJ1-6,TRBV3-1/TRBV3-2
CASSLGVLHTIYF,-,TRBJ1-3,TRBV7-9
CASSLGLGLISPLHF,-,TRBJ1-6,TRBV5-1
CASKREGADTQYF,-,TRBJ2-3,TRBV19
CAQGEAFF,-,TRBJ1-1,TRBV30
CASSKAPGQASYTQYF,-,TRBJ2-3,TRBV7-3
CAWSGGEGRGEQFF,-,TRBJ2-1,TRBV30
CASSVQGGETQYF,-,TRBJ2-5,TRBV5-1
CASSLDRGYENTEAFF,once,TRBJ1-1,TRBV7-3
CASSAEDRGLGYTF,-,TRBJ1-2,TRBV7-3
CASSPQVNTEAFF,-,TRBJ1-1,TRBV11-2
CASSQGTGVAGELFF,-,TRBJ2-2,TRBV3-1/TRBV3-2
CASSLFRGPPGELFF,-,TRBJ2-2,TRBV28
CASSRDPGEQYF,-,TRBJ2-7,TRBV7-9
CASREMNTEAFF,few,TRBJ1-1,TRBV2
CASSLVSGRAGEQFF,once,TRBJ2-1,TRBV7-2
CASSSPFRAEAFF,-,TRBJ1-1,TRBV27
CASSLPRGVGDTQYF,-,TRBJ2-3,TRBV5-4
CASSLSSGGAQEQFF,-,TRBJ2-1,TRBV27
CASGDYTKVAFF,-,TRBJ1-1,TRBV12-5
CASSGTGGEKLFF,-,TRBJ1-4,TRBV27
CASSLRGGVLQPQHF,-,TRBJ1-5,TRBV23-1
CASSQSTGGGGEKLFF,-,TRBJ1-4,TRBV4-2
CASRKQGATYNEQFF,-,TRBJ2-1,TRBV7-2
CASSSTGQGLSGTEAFF,-,TRBJ1-1,TRBV7-9
CASSDHRTGWDTEAFF,once,TRBJ1-1,TRBV7-8
CASSLSGEPRNTQYF,-,TRBJ2-3,TRBV9